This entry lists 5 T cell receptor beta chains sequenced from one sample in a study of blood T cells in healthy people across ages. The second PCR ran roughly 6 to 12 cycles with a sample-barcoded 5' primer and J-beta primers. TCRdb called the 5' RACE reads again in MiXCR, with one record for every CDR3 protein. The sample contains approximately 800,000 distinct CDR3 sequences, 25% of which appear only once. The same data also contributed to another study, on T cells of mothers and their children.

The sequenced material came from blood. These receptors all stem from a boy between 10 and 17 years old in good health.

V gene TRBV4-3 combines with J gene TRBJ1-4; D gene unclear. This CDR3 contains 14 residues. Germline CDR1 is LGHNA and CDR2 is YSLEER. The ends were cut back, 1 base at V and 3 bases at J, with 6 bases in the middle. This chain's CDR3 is CASSQAIANEKLFF. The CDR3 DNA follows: TGCGCCAGCAGCCAAGCTATCGCTAATGAAAAACTGTTTTTT.

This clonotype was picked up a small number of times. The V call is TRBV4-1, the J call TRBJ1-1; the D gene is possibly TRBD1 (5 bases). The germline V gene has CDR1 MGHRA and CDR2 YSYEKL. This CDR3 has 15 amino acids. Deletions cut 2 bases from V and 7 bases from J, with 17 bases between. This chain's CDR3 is CASSQSPVVGVEAFF. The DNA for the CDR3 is TGCGCCAGCAGCCAATCTCCCGTTGTGGGGGTTGAAGCTTTCTTT.

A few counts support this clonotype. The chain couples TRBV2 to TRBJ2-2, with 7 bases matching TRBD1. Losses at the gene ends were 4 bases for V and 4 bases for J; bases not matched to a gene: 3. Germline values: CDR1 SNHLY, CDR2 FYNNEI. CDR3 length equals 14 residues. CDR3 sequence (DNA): TGTGCCAGCAGTGTAGAGGGGGCCACCGGGGAGCTGTTTTTT. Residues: CASSVEGATGELFF.

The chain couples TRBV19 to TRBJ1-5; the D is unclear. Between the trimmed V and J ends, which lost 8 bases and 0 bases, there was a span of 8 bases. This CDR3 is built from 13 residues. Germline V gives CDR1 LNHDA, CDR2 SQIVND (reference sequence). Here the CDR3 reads CASRTDSNQPQHF. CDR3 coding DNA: TGTGCCAGTCGGACGGATAGCAATCAGCCCCAGCATTTT.

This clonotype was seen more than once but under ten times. The CDR3 DNA sequence: TGTGCCAGCAGCCTCGGCTACCCCGAGCAGTACTTC. Residues: CASSLGYPEQYF. The V call is TRBV28, the J call TRBJ2-7, with no clear D. CDR1 and CDR2 from the germline V gene are MDHEN and SYDVKM. The V and J ends lost 6 bases and 6 bases respectively, with 12 bases between them. There are 12 residues in the CDR3.